Listed here are 25 T cell receptor beta chains from one sample, sequenced in a study of early T cells in non-severe SARS-CoV-2 infection. Via MiXCR, TCRdb re-called the 5' RACE reads, giving one row per CDR3 protein. The table shows around 58,000 distinct CDR3 sequences, with 4.9% occurring only once. The specimen sequenced was whole blood. The receptor source for this set is an adult who was a healthcare worker with PCR-confirmed SARS-CoV-2 infection or an uninfected control (not recorded which).

This clonotype was recorded at least ten times. This chain connects TRBV7-2 to TRBJ1-3, with D uncertain. Trimming stripped 5 bases from V and 1 base from J, with 9 bases between. CDR1 SGHTA and CDR2 FQGNSA come from the germline V gene. This CDR3 is built from 14 residues. DNA for the CDR3: TGTGCCAGCAGCCCGCTTATATCTGGAAACACCATATATTTT. Amino acid sequence: CASSPLISGNTIYF.

This clonotype was detected many times. The chain has TRBV7-2 and TRBJ2-3, with D uncertain. Trimming pared 1 base from V and 2 bases from J, leaving 10 bases between. Germline V CDR1 and CDR2: SGHTA, FQGNSA. The CDR3 spans 15 residues. This chain's CDR3 is CASSLGVGSTDTQYF. CDR3 coding DNA: TGTGCCAGCAGCTTAGGGGTAGGGTCCACAGATACGCAGTATTTT.

This clonotype was observed at least ten times. The CDR3 is CASSQLTTNEQFF. The DNA of the CDR3 is TGTGCCAGCAGCCAACTAACCACTAATGAGCAGTTCTTC. This chain connects TRBV7-9 to TRBJ2-1; D not resolved. The CDR3 loop spans 13 amino acids. V lost 5 bases and J 7 bases, leaving 12 bases between the germline ends. CDR1 SEHNR and CDR2 FQNEAQ come from the germline V gene (reference sequence).

This clonotype occurred a few times. The chain couples TRBV19 to TRBJ2-4, with D perhaps matching TRBD2 (5 bases). Per germline, CDR1 LNHDA and CDR2 SQIVND (reference sequence). The CDR3 has 16 residues. V was pared by 5 bases and J by 1 base, with 15 bases between. The CDR3 DNA is TGTGCCAGTAGTCCCCGGGGTAGCGTCGCCAAAAACATTCAGTACTTC. This sequence encodes CASSPRGSVAKNIQYF.

The sample holds a few counts of this clonotype. This rearrangement joins TRBV7-2 to TRBJ2-7; a weak D match, TRBD1 (5 bases). CDR3 length equals 16 residues. Germline lookup yields CDR1 SGHTA and CDR2 FQGNSA. V was trimmed by 5 bases and J by 1 base, leaving 18 bases between them. CDR3 in amino acids: CASSQRGVTKSYEQYF. The CDR3 coding sequence is TGTGCCAGCAGCCAAAGGGGTGTCACTAAGTCCTACGAGCAGTACTTC.

This clonotype was recorded at least ten times. The chain joins TRBV30 to TRBJ2-7, with D possibly TRBD1 on 5 matching bases. V was shortened by 0 bases and J by 3 bases, with 15 bases between the two germline ends. Germline assignment: CDR1 GTSNPN and CDR2 SVGIG (reference sequence). This CDR3 has 15 residues. The DNA of the CDR3 is TGTGCCTGGAGTGTAGGGCAGGGCCGATACTACGAGCAGTACTTC. Translating gives CAWSVGQGRYYEQYF. The whole variable domain, filled in from reference TRBV30 and TRBJ2-7, reads SQTIHQWPATLVQPVGSPLSLECTVEGTSNPNLYWYRQAAGRGLQLLFYSVGIGQISSEVPQNLSASRPQDRQFILSSKKLLLSDSGFYLCAWSVGQGRYYEQYFGPGTRLTVT.

This clonotype has ten or more counts. This sequence joins TRBV3-2 and TRBJ2-7; the DNA was not used to check the table's D call, TRBD1. TRBV3-2 is recorded as a pseudogene. The CDR3 extends over 14 amino acids. The CDR3 DNA follows: TGTGCCAGCAGCCCGACGGGACAGTCCTACGAGCAGTACTTC. It codes for CASSPTGQSYEQYF.

In regard to this clonotype: A much larger clone is a single base away; this may be a read error. The V call is TRBV12-3 or TRBV12-4, the J call TRBJ1-1; weak D call: TRBD1 (5 bases). V was clipped by 10 bases and J by 5 bases, with 17 bases between them. This CDR3 has 13 residues. Written as DNA, the CDR3 is TGTGCCAACAGGCAGAGTTTGGAGACTGAAGCTTTCTTT. Protein product: CANRQSLETEAFF.

Ten or more counts support this clonotype. The gene calls are TRBV12-3 or TRBV12-4 and TRBJ2-2; 7 nucleotides line up with TRBD1. This CDR3 contains 14 residues. With 8 bases clipped from V and 1 base from J, the junction kept 4 bases outside the gene matches. CDR3 protein: CASWDSQNTGELFF. In DNA form, the CDR3 reads TGTGCCAGCTGGGACAGCCAGAACACCGGGGAGCTGTTTTTT.

This clonotype was seen repeatedly, ten times or more. This chain links TRBV29-1 with TRBJ1-1; D gene uncertain. V gave up 5 bases and J gave up 7 bases, with 14 bases separating them. Germline CDR1 SQVTM, CDR2 ANQGSEA. There are 12 residues in the CDR3. The CDR3 here is CSVLPTGREAFF. The CDR3, as DNA: TGCAGCGTTCTCCCTACCGGGCGTGAAGCTTTCTTT.

There are many counts of this clonotype. The chain recombines TRBV29-1 with TRBJ1-1; D is possibly TRBD1 (6 bases). The CDR3 length is 13 residues. The V end lost 7 bases, the J end lost 1 base, and 13 bases lay between the germline ends. Germline CDR1 reads SQVTM; CDR2 reads ANQGSEA. The CDR3 protein is CSAGGHPNTEAFF. The CDR3 DNA follows: TGCAGCGCCGGGGGACACCCGAACACTGAAGCTTTCTTT.

In this sample, this clonotype turned up many times. The genes are TRBV4-1 and TRBJ1-6, with D hard to call. CDR1 is MGHRA and CDR2 is YSYEKL in the germline V gene. CDR3 length: 15 residues. Trimming removed 0 bases at V and 2 bases at J, with 5 bases between. CDR3: CASSQDPTYNSPLHF. The CDR3 bases are TGCGCCAGCAGCCAAGATCCGACCTATAATTCACCCCTCCACTTT.

This clonotype was detected a few times. The rearrangement links TRBV10-3 to TRBJ2-3; 12 positions match TRBD2. The germline gives CDR1 ENHRY, CDR2 SYGVKD. There are 17 residues in the CDR3. J lost 3 bases, V lost 4 bases, and 8 bases had no gene match. CDR3 sequence reads: CAISVLPSGRGTDTQYF. The CDR3, as DNA: TGTGCCATCAGTGTTTTGCCTAGCGGGAGGGGTACAGATACGCAGTATTTT.

This clonotype has ten or more counts. The V and J genes are TRBV11-3 and TRBJ2-3; a possible D gene is TRBD2 (6 bases). This CDR3 is 15 amino acids long. Germline values: CDR1 SGHNT, CDR2 YENEEA. Trimming took off 0 bases at V and 3 bases at J, with 10 bases between the two ends. The CDR3 DNA follows: TGTGCCAGCAGCTTAGAAGGCGGGGTTACAGATACGCAGTATTTT. It is translated as CASSLEGGVTDTQYF.

The table lists this clonotype with many counts. The rearrangement links TRBV12-3 or TRBV12-4 to TRBJ2-1; 9 bases are shared with TRBD2. This CDR3 is 15 amino acids long. Trimming removed 3 bases from V and 9 bases from J; junction bases left unmatched: 9. The CDR3 sequence is CASSLTSGREGEQFF. The CDR3 bases are TGTGCCAGCAGTTTGACTAGCGGAAGGGAGGGTGAGCAGTTCTTC.

The V call is TRBV6-6, the J call TRBJ2-4; possibly TRBD2 for D (5 bases). Germline CDR1 is MNHNY and CDR2 is SVGAGI (reference sequence). The CDR3 length is 14 residues. V lost 6 bases and J lost 1, with 10 bases in between. CDR3: CASRPWEAKNIQYF. The CDR3 DNA reads as TGTGCCAGCAGGCCGTGGGAGGCCAAAAACATTCAGTACTTC.

The rearrangement links TRBV20-1 to TRBJ2-3, with 7 bases identical to TRBD2. Germline CDR1 is DFQATT and CDR2 is SNEGSKA (reference sequence). The CDR3 has 14 residues. The J segment lost 0 bases and the V segment lost 3 bases, leaving 3 bases of the junction unmatched. DNA for the CDR3: TGCAGTGCTAGTTACGGGGGGAGCACAGATACGCAGTATTTT. This sequence encodes CSASYGGSTDTQYF.

The CDR3 loop reads CASSFGAGSEKLFF. CDR3 sequence (DNA): TGTGCCAGCAGCTTCGGCGCAGGGTCGGAAAAACTGTTTTTT. The genes are TRBV7-8 and TRBJ1-4; D may be TRBD1 (5 bases). This CDR3 has 14 amino acids. Germline CDR1 SGHVS, CDR2 FQNEAQ. V was pared by 3 bases and J by 8 bases, with 13 bases between.

This clonotype has a handful of counts. CDR3 bases: TGTGCCAGCAGCTTATCAGAGTTCGATACGCAGTATTTT. It translates to CASSLSEFDTQYF. The chain combines TRBV7-6 with TRBJ2-3, with no clear D. The germline V and J ends were trimmed by 2 bases and 6 bases, with 9 bases remaining between them. The CDR3 spans 13 residues. CDR1 is SGHVS and CDR2 is FNYEAQ in the germline V gene.

This clonotype has at least ten counts. This chain links TRBV4-1 with TRBJ1-4; D unresolved. Per the germline V gene, CDR1 is MGHRA and CDR2 is YSYEKL. The CDR3 covers 12 residues. The V and J ends lost 0 bases and 4 bases respectively, with 0 bases between them. The CDR3 is CASSQDNEKLFF. The CDR3 coding sequence is TGCGCCAGCAGCCAAGATAATGAAAAACTGTTTTTT.

This clonotype was observed a few times. The genes are TRBV16 and TRBJ1-1; D gene unclear. The CDR3 has 15 residues. In germline, CDR1 is KGHSY, CDR2 FQNENV. V lost 4 bases, J lost 5 bases, and 17 bases lay in between. This CDR3 is CASSPVATGGTEAFF. As DNA, the CDR3 is TGTGCCAGCAGCCCCGTGGCGACGGGCGGTACTGAAGCTTTCTTT.

This chain connects TRBV6-5 to TRBJ1-4; D perhaps matches TRBD1 (5 bases). From germline, CDR1 is MNHEY and CDR2 SVGAGI. V lost 6 bases, J lost 5 bases, and 10 bases lay in between. The length of the CDR3 is 13 residues. The CDR3 DNA is TGTGCCAGCAGGAGGACACCAAATGAAAAACTGTTTTTT. Translating it yields CASRRTPNEKLFF.

The rearrangement uses TRBV5-1 and TRBJ1-1; D remains unclear. With 1 base removed from V and 2 bases from J, the gap between germline ends came to 15 bases. In germline, CDR1 is SGHRS, CDR2 YFSETQ. This CDR3 comprises 16 residues. The DNA for the CDR3 is TGCGCCAGCAGCTTGATTGACCCAAGGGAAAACACTGAAGCTTTCTTT. Its protein is CASSLIDPRENTEAFF.

This clonotype was seen many times. J is TRBJ2-3 and V is TRBV20-1; 7 bases match TRBD2. CDR1 and CDR2 from the germline V gene are DFQATT and SNEGSKA (reference sequence). The CDR3 is made up of 15 amino acids. After removal of 0 bases from V and 0 bases from J, the junction contained 3 bases not matched to a gene. As DNA, the CDR3 is TGCAGTGCTAGAGACCCAGCGGGAAGCACAGATACGCAGTATTTT. It yields the protein CSARDPAGSTDTQYF.

This clonotype was detected a few times. The chain couples TRBV6-2 or TRBV6-3 to TRBJ2-3; 9 bases agree with TRBD2. The length of the CDR3 is 14 residues. Germline-derived CDR1 and CDR2 are MNHEY and SVGEGT. V lost 6 bases, J lost 4 bases, and 5 bases stayed unmatched. For the CDR3, the DNA is TGTGCCAGCAGCCGCGGGAGGGGCCCAGATACGCAGTATTTT. Translation gives CASSRGRGPDTQYF.